The 19 T cell receptor beta chains below come from one sample, sequenced in a study of shared clonotypes between healthy human individuals. Generated by immunoSEQ multiplex PCR, the TCRdb table keeps only in-frame clones and is missing some. The repertoire holds 450,000 to 500,000 clones, with roughly 80% as singletons. Source material: PBMCs. The receptors stem from a middle-aged woman in good health. Some clones in this sample may be carry-over from other donors' samples.

The chain recombines TRBV10-2 with TRBJ1-2, with D perhaps TRBD1 (5 bases). The CDR3 has 13 amino acids. V lost 7 bases and J lost 0, with 9 bases in between. The germline gives CDR1 WSHSY, CDR2 SAAADI. The CDR3 DNA reads as TGCGCCAGCAAAATGACAGCTAACTATGGCTACACCTTC. Its protein product is CASKMTANYGYTF.

In the case of this clone: A read error is the likely source, as a far larger clone sits one nucleotide away. This chain links TRBV5-6 with TRBJ2-2; D ambiguous. Trimming pared 3 bases from V and 4 bases from J, leaving 7 bases between. The length of the CDR3 is 13 residues. CDR1 and CDR2 (germline): SGHDT, YYEEEE. This CDR3 is CASSSVITGELFF. In nucleotides, the CDR3 is TGTGCCAGCAGCTCTGTTATCACCGGGGAGCTGTTTTTT.

On this clone: It is likely a read error: a sequence one base away is far more abundant. Without the conserved terminal phenylalanine or tryptophan, this CDR3 likely stems from a read error. The chain couples TRBV30 to TRBJ1-2; no clear D. The germline V gene encodes CDR1 GTSNPN and CDR2 SVGIG (reference sequence). The CDR3 length is 13 residues. V was shortened by 0 bases and J by 4 bases, with 9 bases between the two germline ends. DNA of the CDR3: TGTGCCTGGAGTGTTCACAGAACCTATGGCTACACCTCC. It codes for CAWSVHRTYGYTS.

Notes on this clone: A far larger clone is off by one base, so a read error is likely. Other nucleotide sequences in the sample specify the same CDR3. V is TRBV11-1 and J is TRBJ1-1, with D possibly matching TRBD1 (6 bases). The germline CDR1 and CDR2 sequences are SGHAT and FQDESV (reference sequence). CDR3 length: 13 amino acids. CDR3: CASSHREITEAFF. The CDR3 bases are TGTGCCAGCAGCCACAGGGAGATCACTGAAGCCTTCTTT.

Worth noting for this clone: A far bigger clonotype differs at one base, so this is likely a read error. The missing conserved phenylalanine or tryptophan at the end of this CDR3 makes a read error likely. This chain links TRBV10-3 with TRBJ1-1, with D unclear. CDR1 and CDR2 (germline): ENHRY, SYGVKD. The CDR3 consists of 16 residues. With 0 bases removed from V and 6 bases from J, the gap between germline ends came to 17 bases. Here the CDR3 DNA reads TGTGCCATCAGTGAGTCTCGGGGTATAGGTTCGGCTGAAGCTTTCTCT. This gives the protein CAISESRGIGSAEAFS.

The J gene is TRBJ2-7, the V gene TRBV20-1; 8 nucleotides align to TRBD2. V was clipped by 6 bases and J by 12 bases; unmatched bases: 10. CDR1 is DFQATT and CDR2 is SNEGSKA in the germline V gene (reference sequence). The CDR3 extends over 11 amino acids. The CDR3 DNA reads as TGCAGTGCCGGGGGGGGTGAGGGTAGGTACTTC. This sequence encodes CSAGGGEGRYF.

V is TRBV4-1 and J is TRBJ2-1, with D unclear. Germline loops: CDR1 MGHRA, CDR2 YSYEKL. V was trimmed by 5 bases and J by 6 bases, leaving 11 bases between them. CDR3 length: 13 amino acids. CDR3 loop: CASSFRVTNEQFF. As DNA, the CDR3 is TGCGCCAGCAGCTTCCGGGTTACCAATGAGCAGTTCTTC.

For this clone: A far bigger clonotype differs at one base, so this is likely a read error. This chain connects TRBV6-1 to TRBJ2-7, with D maybe TRBD1 (6 bases). Germline CDR1 reads MNHNS; CDR2 reads SASEGT. This CDR3 is built from 15 residues. The CDR3 spells CASSELAGVPSEQCF. The CDR3, as DNA: TGTGCCAGCAGTGAACTGGCAGGGGTACCTTCCGAGCAGTGCTTC.

About this clone: A far larger clone is a single base away, which makes a read error likely. The chain is built from TRBV7-8 and TRBJ1-5, with a tentative D call TRBD1 (5 bases). Germline CDR1 SGHVS, CDR2 FQNEAQ. CDR3 length: 19 residues. V lost 2 bases to trimming and J lost 3 bases, with 23 bases between them. The CDR3 nucleotides are TGTGCCAGCAGCTTAAGGGAGCTGACAGTGGGCTTCCCCAATCAGCCCCAGCATTTT. Protein: CASSLRELTVGFPNQPQHF.

This sequence joins TRBV27 and TRBJ1-1; tentatively, D is TRBD1 (5 bases). Trimming cost V 3 bases and J 0 bases, with 17 bases left between them. This CDR3 is 17 amino acids long. CDR1 and CDR2 (germline): MNHEY, SMNVEV (reference sequence). DNA of the CDR3: TGTGCCAGCAGTTTGAGCTCTTCCCAGGGCGTGAACACTGAAGCTTTCTTT. Protein product: CASSLSSSQGVNTEAFF.

The genes are TRBV7-9 and TRBJ2-7; 12 positions match TRBD2. The length of the CDR3 is 16 residues. Germline V gene sequence: CDR1 SEHNR, CDR2 FQNEAQ (reference sequence). V dropped 5 bases and J dropped 7; count of bases not matched to a gene: 12. CDR3 region: CASSRSSGRALGEQYF. The CDR3 DNA sequence: TGTGCCAGCAGCCGGTCTAGCGGGAGGGCCCTCGGGGAGCAGTACTTC.

Details on this clone: A far bigger clonotype differs at one base, so this is likely a read error. This CDR3 is also generated by other DNA sequences in the sample. This chain joins TRBV29-1 and TRBJ2-5; the D gene could be TRBD1 or TRBD2 (5 bases each). The CDR3 is 14 amino acids. CDR1 and CDR2 from the germline V gene are SQVTM and ANQGSEA. CDR3 DNA: TGCAGCGTTGGGGGCGGGCAGGTCGCGGAGACACAGTACTTC. As protein: CSVGGGQVAETQYF.

The chain recombines TRBV7-2 with TRBJ2-7; D unclear. The germline V gene encodes CDR1 SGHTA and CDR2 FQGNSA. The length of the CDR3 is 13 residues. V was clipped by 5 bases and J by 2 bases, with 10 bases between them. CDR3 DNA sequence: TGTGCCAGCAGCCGAGAGGAGCCCTACGAGCAGTACTTC. It yields the protein CASSREEPYEQYF.

The chain is built from TRBV30 and TRBJ1-2, with 7 bases aligning to TRBD1. Germline values: CDR1 GTSNPN, CDR2 SVGIG (reference sequence). The V and J ends lost 0 bases and 8 bases, in that order; junction bases with no gene match: 9. The CDR3 length is 14 residues. The CDR3 coding sequence is TGTGCCTGGAGTGTACAGGGGTCGACGGGGGGCTACACCTTC. It codes for CAWSVQGSTGGYTF. The full variable domain, completed using reference TRBV30 and TRBJ1-2, is SQTIHQWPATLVQPVGSPLSLECTVEGTSNPNLYWYRQAAGRGLQLLFYSVGIGQISSEVPQNLSASRPQDRQFILSSKKLLLSDSGFYLCAWSVQGSTGGYTFGSGTRLTVV.

V and J are TRBV9 and TRBJ1-1; D call uncertain. Germline CDR1 and CDR2: SGDLS and YYNGEE. V dropped 4 bases and J dropped 8 bases, with 12 bases sitting between them. CDR3 size: 12 residues. CDR3 amino acids: CASSPRGGEAFF. The CDR3 nucleotides read TGTGCCAGCAGCCCCCGCGGAGGGGAAGCTTTCTTT.

The CDR3 reads CASSQGLGLAGVNEQFF. The CDR3 nucleotides read TGCGCCAGCAGCCAAGGGCTGGGACTAGCGGGGGTGAATGAGCAGTTCTTC. V usage is TRBV4-1 and J usage is TRBJ2-1; 14 nucleotides match TRBD2. CDR3 length: 17 residues. From germline, CDR1 is MGHRA and CDR2 YSYEKL. V gave up 1 base and J gave up 7 bases; unmatched junction bases: 6.

V and J are TRBV5-6 and TRBJ1-2, with D perhaps matching TRBD1 (5 bases). This CDR3 is built from 16 residues. Germline V gene sequence: CDR1 SGHDT, CDR2 YYEEEE. V was shortened by 1 base and J by 2 bases, with 15 bases between the two germline ends. The DNA of the CDR3 is TGTGCCAGCAGCTTGTCTCCGGGACGGACAAACTATGGCTACACCTTC. Protein sequence: CASSLSPGRTNYGYTF.

This chain joins TRBV6-5 and TRBJ2-1; 9 bases are a match to TRBD2. The germline CDR1 and CDR2 sequences are MNHEY and SVGAGI. Trimming removed 2 bases from V and 6 bases from J; junction bases left unmatched: 5. This CDR3 region has 15 residues. CDR3 sequence (DNA): TGTGCCAGCAGTTACGTTGCGGGAGGGGGCAATGAGCAGTTCTTC. Translation gives CASSYVAGGGNEQFF.

This clone appeared many times. The sample carries other DNA sequences with the same CDR3. The V and J genes are TRBV5-5 and TRBJ1-3, with D uncertain. Trimming stripped 1 base from V and 8 bases from J, with 4 bases between. The CDR3 totals 11 residues. Germline V gene lookup returns CDR1 SGHKS and CDR2 YYEKEE (reference sequence). The CDR3 reads CASSLKYTIYF. The CDR3 region has the DNA TGTGCCAGCAGCTTGAAGTACACCATATATTTT.